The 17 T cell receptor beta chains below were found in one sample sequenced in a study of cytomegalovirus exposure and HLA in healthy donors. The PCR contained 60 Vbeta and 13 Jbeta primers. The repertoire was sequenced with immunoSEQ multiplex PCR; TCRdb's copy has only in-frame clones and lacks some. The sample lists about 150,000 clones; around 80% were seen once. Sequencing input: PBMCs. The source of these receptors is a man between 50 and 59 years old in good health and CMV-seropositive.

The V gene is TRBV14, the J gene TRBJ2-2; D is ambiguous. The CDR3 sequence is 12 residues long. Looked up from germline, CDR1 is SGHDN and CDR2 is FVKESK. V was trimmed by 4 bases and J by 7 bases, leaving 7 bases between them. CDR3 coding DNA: TGTGCCAGCAGCCCTTACTTCGGGGAGCTGTTTTTT. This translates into CASSPYFGELFF.

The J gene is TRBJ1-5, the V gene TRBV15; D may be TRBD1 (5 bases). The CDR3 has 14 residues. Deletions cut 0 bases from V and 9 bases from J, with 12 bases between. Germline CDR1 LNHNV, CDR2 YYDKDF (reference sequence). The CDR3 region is CATSRDRVRWPQHF. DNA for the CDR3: TGTGCCACCAGCAGAGACAGGGTTAGGTGGCCCCAGCATTTT. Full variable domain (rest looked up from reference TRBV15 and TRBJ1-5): DAMVIQNPRYQVTQFGKPVTLSCSQTLNHNVMYWYQQKSSQAPKLLFHYYDKDFNNEADTPDNFQSRRPNTSFCFLDIRSPGLGDTAMYLCATSRDRVRWPQHFGDGTRLSIL.

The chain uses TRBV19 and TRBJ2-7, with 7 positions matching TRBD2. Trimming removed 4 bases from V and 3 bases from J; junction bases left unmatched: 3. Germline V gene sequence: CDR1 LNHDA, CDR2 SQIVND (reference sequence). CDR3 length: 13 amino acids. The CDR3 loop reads CASSTGRGYEQYF. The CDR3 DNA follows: TGTGCCAGTAGTACAGGGAGGGGCTACGAGCAGTACTTC.

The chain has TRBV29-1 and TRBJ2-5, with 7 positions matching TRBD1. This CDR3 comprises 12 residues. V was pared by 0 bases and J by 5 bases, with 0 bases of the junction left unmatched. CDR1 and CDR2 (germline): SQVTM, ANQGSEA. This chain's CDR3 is CSVEEDRETQYF. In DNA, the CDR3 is TGCAGCGTTGAAGAGGACAGGGAGACCCAGTACTTC.

The CDR3 loop reads CASSISGDTEAFF. CDR3 bases: TGTGCCAGTAGTATCTCAGGGGACACTGAAGCTTTCTTT. The V call is TRBV19, the J call TRBJ1-1; tentatively, D is TRBD1 (6 bases). V gave up 3 bases and J gave up 3 bases, with 8 bases separating them. This CDR3 is built from 13 residues. Per the germline V gene, CDR1 is LNHDA and CDR2 is SQIVND (reference sequence).

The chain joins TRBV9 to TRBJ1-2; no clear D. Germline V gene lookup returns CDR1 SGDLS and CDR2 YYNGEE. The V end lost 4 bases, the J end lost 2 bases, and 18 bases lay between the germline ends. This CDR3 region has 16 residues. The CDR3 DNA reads TGTGCCAGCAGCCCCAAGACGGGAGGAGGAAACTATGGCTACACCTTC. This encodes CASSPKTGGGNYGYTF.

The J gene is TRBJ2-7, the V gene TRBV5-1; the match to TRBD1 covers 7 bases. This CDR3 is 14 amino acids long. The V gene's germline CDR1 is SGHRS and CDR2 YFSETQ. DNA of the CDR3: TGTGCCAGCAGCCTCGGGACAGATTCCTACGAGCAGTACGTC. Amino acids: CASSLGTDSYEQYV.

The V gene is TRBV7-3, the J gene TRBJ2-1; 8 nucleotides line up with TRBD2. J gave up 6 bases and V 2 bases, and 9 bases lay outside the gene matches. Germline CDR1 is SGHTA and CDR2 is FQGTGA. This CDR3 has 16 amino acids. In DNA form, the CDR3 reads TGTGCCAGCAGCTTAGCGAGCGGGAGCGGTAGCAATGAGCAGTTCTTC. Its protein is CASSLASGSGSNEQFF.

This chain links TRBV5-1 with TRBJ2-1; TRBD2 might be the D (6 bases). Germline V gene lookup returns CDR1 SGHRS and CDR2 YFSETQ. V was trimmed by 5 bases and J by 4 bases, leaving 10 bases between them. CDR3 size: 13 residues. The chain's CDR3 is CASSPGTYNEQFF. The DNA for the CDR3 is TGCGCCAGCAGTCCCGGGACTTACAATGAGCAGTTCTTC.

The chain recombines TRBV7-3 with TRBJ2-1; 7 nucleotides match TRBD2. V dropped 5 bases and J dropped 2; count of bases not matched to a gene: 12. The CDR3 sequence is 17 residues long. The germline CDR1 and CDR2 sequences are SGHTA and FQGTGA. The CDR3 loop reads CASSLTGGGRPYNEQFF. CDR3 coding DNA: TGTGCCAGCAGCCTTACGGGAGGCGGCCGTCCCTACAATGAGCAGTTCTTC.

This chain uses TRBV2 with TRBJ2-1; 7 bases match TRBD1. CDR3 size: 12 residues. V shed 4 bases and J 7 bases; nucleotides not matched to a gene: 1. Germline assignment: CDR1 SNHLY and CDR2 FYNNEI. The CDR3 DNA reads TGTGCCAGCAGTGGGGACAGAAATGAGCAGTTCTTC. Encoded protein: CASSGDRNEQFF. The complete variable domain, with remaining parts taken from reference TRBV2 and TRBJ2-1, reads EPEVTQTPSHQVTQMGQEVILRCVPISNHLYFYWYRQILGQKVEFLVSFYNNEISEKSEIFDDQFSVERPDGSNFTLKIRSTKLEDSAMYFCASSGDRNEQFFGPGTRLTVL.

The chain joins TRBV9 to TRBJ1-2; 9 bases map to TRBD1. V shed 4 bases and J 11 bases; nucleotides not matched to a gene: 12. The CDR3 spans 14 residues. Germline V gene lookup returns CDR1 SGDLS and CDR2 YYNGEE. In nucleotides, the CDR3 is TGTGCCAGCAGCCCCTACAGGGGGCAGAGGACGTACACCTTC. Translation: CASSPYRGQRTYTF.

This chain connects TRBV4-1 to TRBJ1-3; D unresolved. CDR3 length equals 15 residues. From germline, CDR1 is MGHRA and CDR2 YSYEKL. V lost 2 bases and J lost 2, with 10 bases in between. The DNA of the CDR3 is TGCGCCAGCAGCCAAAAGGGAGCGACTGGAAACACCATATATTTT. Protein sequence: CASSQKGATGNTIYF.

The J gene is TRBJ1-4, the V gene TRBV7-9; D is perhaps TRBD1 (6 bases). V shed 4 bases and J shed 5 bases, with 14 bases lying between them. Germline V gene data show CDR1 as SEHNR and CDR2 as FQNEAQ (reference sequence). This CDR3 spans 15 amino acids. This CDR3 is CASSSEGDPNEKLFF. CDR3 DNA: TGTGCCAGCAGCTCCGAGGGGGATCCAAATGAAAAACTGTTTTTT.

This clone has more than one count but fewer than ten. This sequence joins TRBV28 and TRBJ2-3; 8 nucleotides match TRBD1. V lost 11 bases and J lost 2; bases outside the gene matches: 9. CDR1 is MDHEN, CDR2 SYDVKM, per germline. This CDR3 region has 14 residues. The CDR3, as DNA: TGTGCCGGACAGGGTAGCGCTAACACAGATACGCAGTATTTT. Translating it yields CAGQGSANTDTQYF.

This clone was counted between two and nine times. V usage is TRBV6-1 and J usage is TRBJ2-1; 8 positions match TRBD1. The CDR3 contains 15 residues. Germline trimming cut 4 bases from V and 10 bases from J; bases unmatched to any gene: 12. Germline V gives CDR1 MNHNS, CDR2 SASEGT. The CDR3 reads CASSAGTGDLREQFF. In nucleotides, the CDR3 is TGTGCCAGCAGTGCCGGGACAGGTGACCTTCGGGAGCAGTTCTTC.

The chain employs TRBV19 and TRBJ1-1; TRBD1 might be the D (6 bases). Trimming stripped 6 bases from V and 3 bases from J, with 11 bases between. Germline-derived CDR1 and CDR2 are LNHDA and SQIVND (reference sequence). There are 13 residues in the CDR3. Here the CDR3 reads CASRRTEYTEAFF. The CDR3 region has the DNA TGTGCCAGTAGGAGGACAGAGTACACTGAAGCTTTCTTT.